The sequence of this T cell receptor beta chain was determined in a study of metastatic and nonmetastatic thyroid tumors. Overall study context: Peripheral blood and tumor or nodule samples from malignant and benign thyroid patients were compared. Whole-study results and caveats: Benign nodules were reported to have significantly lower TCR beta diversity than malignant thyroid tumors, in blood and tumor.

In the source study's methods: Construction of a distant-metastasis classifier for papillary thyroid cancer relied on CDR3 differences across clinicopathological groups. With MiXCR, TCRdb called clones anew from the PCR reads. The V and J calls come from TCRdb's annotation, not from the publication. The sample lists some 93,000 clones, approximately 12% occurring once. No patient received treatment before thyroid surgery. This CDR3 region has 12 residues. The V gene lost 6 bases and the J gene lost 5 bases, with 9 bases spanning the gap. Germline V lookup: CDR1 SEHNR, CDR2 FQNEAQ (reference sequence). This clone has a count of ten or more. What it recognizes is unknown.

The clonotype was recovered from a female donor with papillary thyroid cancer or a benign thyroid nodule (not recorded which). Some clones in this sample may be carry-over from other donors' samples. Sequencing used blood. The chain combines TRBV7-9 with TRBJ2-3, with D uncertain. The CDR3 reads CASRWVEDTQYF. CDR3 nucleotide sequence: TGTGCCAGCAGATGGGTAGAAGATACGCAGTATTTT.